This T cell receptor beta chain was identified during a study of blood T cell repertoires in COVID-19. Study-level information: Samples came from the United States, Italy and Spain, spanning acute and convalescent COVID-19. In each case, the material was cDNA or gDNA derived from T cells, B-cell-depleted T cells, or PBMCs.

CDR1 and CDR2 from the germline V gene are MDHEN and SYDVKM. Trimming stripped 3 bases from V and 0 bases from J, with 9 bases between. This CDR3 spans 15 amino acids. Here immunoSEQ multiplex PCR was the method, and the copy in TCRdb shows in-frame clones only, minus some. The sample lists about 110,000 clones, about 83% occurring once. The chain carries TRBV28 and TRBJ2-1; perhaps TRBD2 as D (6 bases). The sequenced material came from peripheral blood. The sequence derives from an older woman with acute or convalescent COVID-19. The CDR3 DNA follows: TGTGCCAGCAGTTTGGGAGGAAGCTCCTACAATGAGCAGTTCTTC. It encodes CASSLGGSSYNEQFF.